Listed below are T cell receptor beta chains from one sample, sequenced in a study of blood T cell repertoires in COVID-19. Here immunoSEQ multiplex PCR was the method, and the copy in TCRdb shows in-frame clones only, minus some. Of fewer than 110,000 clones listed, nearly 90% were seen once; the top ten hold 3.1%. Sequenced sample: peripheral blood. The receptors stem from a man aged 50 or older in a cohort sampled during active COVID-19. The CDR3 runs from the conserved cysteine through the conserved F or W. A D gene is named only where the DNA matches it firmly. The size field is filled for only some rows; it gives once, few, many or a size class.

j_call,v_call,clone_size,d_call,cdr3_aa,cdr3_nt
TRBJ1-2,TRBV11-2,.,.,CASSPLDRSVGYTF,TGTGCCAGCAGCCCACTTGACAGGTCTGTTGGCTACACCTTC
TRBJ2-1,TRBV20-1,once,.,CSARVSEQFF,TGCAGTGCTAGAGTTAGCGAGCAGTTCTTC
TRBJ1-5,TRBV9,.,.,CASSFGGSNQPQHF,TGTGCCAGCAGCTTCGGGGGGAGCAATCAGCCCCAGCATTTT
TRBJ2-5,TRBV4-1,once,.,CASAGSSVVGGPGISVQETQYF,TGCGCCAGCGCTGGCTCGTCAGTCGTAGGAGGGCCAGGGATAAGCGTTCAAGAGACCCAGTACTTC
TRBJ2-3,TRBV19,.,TRBD2,CASSILILAGGTDTQYF,TGTGCCAGTAGTATCCTAATACTAGCGGGTGGAACAGATACGCAGTATTTT
TRBJ2-5,TRBV15,.,.,CATSRDRAAGETQYF,TGTGCCACCAGCAGAGATAGAGCCGCGGGCGAGACCCAGTACTTC
TRBJ2-3,TRBV18,few,.,CASSPSLTDTQYF,TGTGCCAGCTCACCATCTCTCACAGATACGCAGTATTTT
TRBJ1-1,TRBV19,few,.,CASSIRSREAFF,TGTGCCAGTAGTATTCGCTCCAGAGAAGCTTTCTTT
TRBJ2-5,TRBV7-7,.,TRBD2,CASSLGLAGGRETQYF,TGTGCTAGCAGCTTGGGACTAGCGGGGGGCCGCGAGACCCAGTACTTC
TRBJ1-2,TRBV6-1,once,TRBD1,CASSERMTGRSYGYTF,TGTGCCAGCAGTGAAAGAATGACAGGGAGATCCTATGGCTACACCTTC
TRBJ2-3,TRBV12-3/TRBV12-4,.,TRBD2,CASSPGGTDTQYF,TGTGCCAGCAGTCCGGGGGGAACAGATACGCAGTATTTT
TRBJ2-1,TRBV5-1,.,TRBD1,CASSLTGQAFNEQFF,TGCGCCAGCAGCTTGACAGGACAGGCTTTTAATGAGCAGTTCTTC
TRBJ1-5,TRBV18,.,.,CASSGLNSNQPQHF,TGTGCCAGCTCCGGACTCAATAGCAATCAGCCCCAGCATTTT
TRBJ1-5,TRBV27,few,.,CASSSGLASNQPQHF,TGTGCCAGCAGTTCCGGACTGGCAAGCAATCAGCCCCAGCATTTT
TRBJ1-6,TRBV7-3,.,TRBD1,CASSPGTDNSPLHF,TGTGCCAGCAGCCCCGGGACAGATAATTCACCCCTCCACTTT
TRBJ2-6,TRBV2,.,.,CASRQTSGANVLTF,TGTGCCAGCAGACAGACGTCTGGGGCCAACGTCCTGACTTTC
TRBJ2-3,TRBV9,.,.,CASSTSGGGPTDTQYF,TGTGCCAGCAGCACAAGTGGGGGGGGCCCCACAGATACGCAGTATTTT
TRBJ2-5,TRBV2,once,.,CASSSGGAGGTETQYF,TGTGCCAGCAGTTCTGGGGGCGCGGGTGGAACAGAGACCCAGTACTTC
TRBJ2-7,TRBV18,.,TRBD1,CASSPRTGTYEQYF,TGTGCCAGCTCACCACGGACAGGTACCTACGAGCAGTACTTC
TRBJ1-5,TRBV6-2/TRBV6-3,.,.,CASSYRGLGQPQHF,TGTGCCAGCAGTTACCGAGGGCTCGGTCAGCCCCAGCATTTT
TRBJ2-2,TRBV5-4,.,.,CASSVQGPGELFF,TGTGCCAGCAGCGTACAGGGACCCGGGGAGCTGTTTTTT
TRBJ1-2,TRBV14,.,TRBD1,CASSQAGGALNYGYTF,TGTGCCAGCAGCCAAGCAGGGGGAGCCCTTAACTATGGCTACACCTTC
TRBJ2-3,TRBV15,.,.,CATSRDATQGTDTQYF,TGTGCCACCAGCAGAGATGCTACCCAGGGCACAGATACGCAGTATTTT
TRBJ2-3,TRBV12-3/TRBV12-4,few,TRBD1,CATSGQATDTQYF,TGTGCCACCTCCGGACAGGCCACAGATACGCAGTATTTT
TRBJ1-2,TRBV5-1,.,TRBD1,CASNTGTANYGYTF,TGCGCCAGCAACACAGGGACAGCTAACTATGGCTACACCTTC
TRBJ1-5,TRBV4-1,.,.,CASSQDWGLGNQPQHF,TGCGCCAGCAGCCAAGATTGGGGCCTCGGCAATCAGCCCCAGCATTTT
TRBJ2-1,TRBV19,.,.,CASSTSLLAPYNEQFF,TGTGCCAGTAGTACATCATTACTTGCCCCCTACAATGAGCAGTTCTTC
TRBJ1-2,TRBV7-8,few,.,CASSFELKAGGYTF,TGTGCCAGCAGCTTTGAACTCAAGGCGGGTGGCTACACCTTC
TRBJ1-6,TRBV7-8,.,.,CASSLGQDQGPLHF,TGTGCCAGCAGCTTAGGCCAGGATCAGGGACCCCTCCACTTT
TRBJ1-2,TRBV3-1/TRBV3-2,.,TRBD1,CASSPRDRAYGYTF,TGTGCCAGCAGCCCCCGGGACAGGGCTTATGGCTACACCTTC
TRBJ2-1,TRBV3-1/TRBV3-2,.,.,CASTRSGDEQFF,TGTGCCAGTACGCGCTCAGGGGATGAGCAGTTCTTC
TRBJ2-1,TRBV7-8,.,TRBD2,CASSFPASGEANEQFF,TGTGCCAGCAGCTTTCCCGCCAGCGGGGAGGCCAATGAGCAGTTCTTC
TRBJ1-4,TRBV5-1,.,TRBD1,CASSLEGTVGEKLFF,TGCGCCAGCAGCTTGGAAGGGACAGTGGGTGAAAAACTGTTTTTT
TRBJ2-3,TRBV4-3,once,.,CASSSRFLDTQYF,TGCGCCAGCAGCAGTAGATTCCTCGATACGCAGTATTTT
TRBJ1-6,TRBV5-1,.,TRBD1,CASSLVGTGNSPLHF,TGCGCCAGCAGCTTGGTGGGGACAGGCAATTCACCCCTCCACTTT
TRBJ1-6,TRBV5-1,.,.,CASSSGDSQSPLHF,TGCGCCAGCAGTTCGGGAGACTCCCAGTCACCCCTCCACTTT
TRBJ1-1,TRBV14,few,.,CASSQDVVGLRAFF,TGTGCCAGCAGCCAAGATGTTGTGGGACTCAGAGCTTTCTTT
TRBJ1-1,TRBV19,.,TRBD1,CASSSEQGVVLNTEAFF,TGTGCCAGTAGCTCAGAACAGGGGGTCGTTTTGAACACTGAAGCTTTCTTT
TRBJ1-5,TRBV5-6,.,TRBD1,CASSLGQGDNQPQHF,TGTGCCAGCAGCTTGGGACAGGGGGACAATCAGCCCCAGCATTTT